This TCR beta chain originates from a study of spatial heterogeneity in lung cancer (dated by TCRdb to about 2019). At the level of the whole study: Beta-chain transcripts were consistently detected in greater numbers than alpha-chain transcripts, which likely reflected higher beta-chain transcript abundance. In tumor regions, TCR transcript counts showed a strong correlation with a T cell transcriptional module score derived from matched bulk RNA-seq. In the raw uncorrected reads, each unique combination of TCR and UMI appeared more than ten times on average. The study linked features of the TCR repertoire to counts of nonsynonymous mutations, which were determined by whole-exome sequencing of tumor tissue. At surgery, both alpha and beta chains were TCR-sequenced in under 250 tumor regions, 63 to 65 matched nontumor lung samples and 50 to 60 PBMC samples. The study quantitatively compared TCR alpha and beta repertoires across multiple tumor regions, matched nontumor lung and blood in non-small cell lung cancer.

This clonotype was seen a few times. It has no known antigen specificity. No much larger clone exists at a distance of one base, and base qualities are not known. The size of this beta chain means little, since it is a stray read in a library made for alpha chains. Libraries came from 5' RACE. Instrument on record: NextSeq 500. The TCR library protocol attached a unique molecular identifier to each TCR cDNA molecule to allow correction of PCR and sequencing errors. The paper's data handling went like this. TCR identification, UMI-based error correction and CDR3 extraction were all carried out with Decombinator tools. TCRs above a frequency of 2 per 1,000, corresponding to the top 1% of the tumor frequency distribution, were defined as expanded. Expanded tumor TCRs were classed as regional if statistically deemed absent (corrected P<0.05) from at least one tumor region, otherwise ubiquitous. Renyi diversity was calculated using the R vegan package after each repertoire was subsampled 100 times to 5,000 TCRs. To build CDR3 similarity networks, amino acid triplet string-kernel similarity was used, and CDR3s were connected when their pairwise similarity was above 0.82. TCRdb handled the public reads itself, with Q25 trimming in fastp and clone calling in MiXCR, and kept productive beta chains. Records with the same CDR3 protein are collapsed into one entry carrying the most frequent genes and DNA. It is TCRdb's table, rather than the study itself, that gives the V and J calls and clone size. The table for this sample lists 35 to 50 distinct CDR3 sequences.

Deletion took 5 bases off V and 7 bases off J, with a span of 13 bases between the germline ends. CDR1 is given as SGHRS and CDR2 as YFSETQ, both from the germline V gene. Reading from cysteine to phenylalanine, the CDR3 counts 12 amino acids. CDR3 DNA only is kept here, 36 bases in frame from base 1. General study outcomes and caveats: TCR-seq was estimated to cover only around 6.4% of tumor T cells for alpha chains and 13% to 15% for beta chains. The number of expanded intratumoral alpha and beta TCRs correlated with the tumor nonsynonymous mutation count. The count of ubiquitous expanded TCRs correlated with the count of ubiquitous nonsynonymous mutations, and the count of regional expanded TCRs correlated with the count of regional nonsynonymous mutations. Confirming at a functional level the hypothesis that regional TCRs recognize regional mutations was considered to require additional single-cell paired TCR alpha and beta sequencing.

Sample time point, as interpreted from the label and publication: sample taken at primary tumor resection. The donors were about 71 patients from the lung TRACERx cohort who had early-stage, untreated non-small cell lung cancer. For TCR sequencing, whole RNA was extracted from tumor and nontumor lung tissue, or from cryopreserved PBMC samples, and no cell sorting was done. Patients were selected for TCR sequencing only if sufficient RNA was available from at least two tumor regions. Before selection, tumor and adjacent nontumor lung specimens were reviewed by a lung pathologist. This sequence originates from a male donor with early-stage non-small cell lung cancer. Sequencing was performed on lung tumor tissue, taken at surgery. The chain links TRBV5-1 with TRBJ2-7, and perhaps TRBD1 as D gene, on 6 matching bases. The base sequence is TGCGCCAGCAGGACGACCGACAGGGAGCAGTACTTC. Translated, it reads CASRTTDREQYF.